This T cell receptor (beta chain) originates from a study of cytomegalovirus exposure and HLA in healthy donors (dated 2017 in TCRdb). With regard to the full study: The 670 or so repertoires of the first cohort and the approximately 110 validation repertoires were produced on the same platform, according to a later analysis. The aim of the study was to test whether cataloging public T cell receptors could identify signatures of past pathogen exposure. To predict cytomegalovirus infection status, the study brought together high-throughput TCR immunosequencing, statistical association of individual TCRs with disease status, and machine learning. Besides the first cohort of 666 subjects, a separate validation cohort made up of roughly 120 different subjects was used.

What the research found in general, with its limitations: Of the cluster scores, around 95% were above 0 in a later analysis, which found that TCRs clustered in the first cohort also tended to co-occur in the 120 validation repertoires. Cytomegalovirus status was reported to be diagnosed by the classifier with high specificity and sensitivity in both the original and validation cohorts. The study gave a list of some 150 TCR beta chains associated with cytomegalovirus. The authors suggested that the approach could potentially be extended to other disease states and immunological phenotypes. The validation cohort had no HLA typing available for a later analysis, so co-occurrence within that cohort was assessed over all 120 or so repertoires. A few of the identified cytomegalovirus-associated TCR beta chains were confirmed in vitro to be specific for cytomegalovirus antigens. Most TCR sequences were seen in very few donors, while some public TCRs were found in many individuals.

The library was generated by the immunoSEQ multiplex PCR assay. Per the authors' processing: A statistical classification framework was built for diagnosing cytomegalovirus status from the catalog of TCR beta chain sequences. Entries here come from immuneACCESS through TCRdb and include only in-frame sequences with V and J called. Some clones fail to appear in such tables; in the studies checked, an unresolved V gene covers under half of the shortfall, and the cause of the remainder is unknown. V and J calls and clone size are copied from that table; D and trimming were computed from the DNA. The sample table shows some 170,000 clones, and about 82% are seen once. The biggest ten clones account for about 2.1% of the sample. The sample holds one count of this clone. No cognate antigen has been identified for it. Per-base quality was not reported, and no clone a single base away is much larger than it. The sample carries other DNA sequences with the same CDR3.

The germline V gene yields KGHSH for CDR1 and LQKENI for CDR2. From its cysteine to its phenylalanine, the CDR3 spans 13 amino acids. Only CDR3 DNA remains: 39 bases, in frame from the first base. V drops 3 bases and J drops 3 bases, leaving 6 bases in between. The donors belonged to the validation cohort of about 110 subjects, which was separate from the approximately 700-subject first cohort. Recombination connected TRBV18 to TRBJ2-1; no confident D gene assignment can be made. Sequences were obtained from PBMCs. This sequence was found in a man aged 25 to 40 in good health and CMV-seropositive. The DNA reads as follows: TGTGCCAGCTCACCGTCGAGCTACAATGAGCAGTTCTTC. This codes for CASSPSSYNEQFF.